This TCR beta chain was found in a study of cytomegalovirus exposure and HLA in healthy donors (dated by TCRdb to the late 2010s). General notes on the study: According to an earlier analysis of a few hundred of the donors, about 190 million T cells yielded 117 million unique TCR beta sequences and 276 Gb of sequence data. An early release that covered 500 to 800 HLA-typed donors contained approximately 300 gigabases of sequencing data and tens of millions of unique TCR sequences. Of the roughly 400 genotyped donors, over 70% fell in the genetic ancestry cluster associated with self-reported Caucasian donors. The study aimed to test whether cataloging public T cell receptors could reveal signatures of past pathogen exposure. The study used immunosequencing to profile the T cell repertoires of hundreds of subjects and linked those repertoires to cytomegalovirus serostatus. In addition to the first cohort of 650 to 750 subjects, a separate validation cohort of 120 different subjects was used. To predict cytomegalovirus infection status, the study combined high-throughput TCR immunosequencing, statistical association of individual TCRs with disease status, and machine learning. In a later analysis, previously published TCR beta repertoires from 600 to 850 donors were re-analyzed and high-resolution HLA genotyping was added so that TCR occurrence patterns could be studied. The later analysis used no new phenotypic data to find candidate immune exposures, relying instead on TCR beta sequences and their occurrence across donors. In an earlier analysis of around 540 of the donors, high-throughput TCR beta sequencing was used to judge whether each TCR beta V gene segment behaved as functional or pseudogenic. Donor age, sex, ethnicity and CMV serostatus were compiled together with the repertoire data. A later genetic analysis used genome-wide SNP genotypes for about three fifths of the 666 donors, treating that subset as a discovery cohort. Every repertoire in the discovery cohort had been generated on one and the same sequencing platform. HLA typing covered class I and class II loci at four-digit resolution. Typing coverage differed by locus: A, B, C, DRB1 and DQB1 were typed in about 620-640 donors, DQA1 in 522, DPA1 in some 570, and DPB1 in just under 490. Four to six DR-DQ haplotypes were handled as single units for association and clustering, since linkage in the cohort was strong. Among under 450 genotyped donors of the cohort, an average of around 240,000 unique TCR beta nucleotide sequences were sequenced per donor, around 20% of them non-productive.

The library was prepared using the immunoSEQ multiplex PCR assay. For the multiplex PCR, a mixture combining 60 forward primers for TCR Vbeta segments and 13 reverse primers for TCR Jbeta segments was used. A multiplex PCR assay on genomic DNA amplified the CDR3 region of rearranged TCR beta genes. Amplified TCR beta libraries were sequenced as 87-base-pair reads on the Illumina HiSeq System. In the original analysis: A later analysis counted about 80 million unique TCR beta chains across the 666 repertoires, and 9.5 million to 11 million of these chains were shared by at least two donors. To remove PCR and sequencing errors, raw reads were error-corrected and collapsed into unique sequences using a nearest-neighbor algorithm that merged closely related sequences. To assign V, D and J gene segments, CDR3 sequences were aligned to IMGT reference sequences. Each retained sequence needed at least a six-nucleotide match to both a V gene segment and a J gene segment. A rearrangement counted as productive if the CDR3 had no stop codons and remained in frame with V and J, and every other rearrangement counted as non-productive. CDR3 was defined according to IMGT convention as the region running from the second conserved V-encoded cysteine to the conserved J-encoded phenylalanine. Sequences without an unambiguous match to a single V gene segment were excluded from the earlier analysis of 500 to 700 of the donors. An earlier analysis of a few hundred of the donors classified V segments as functional when productive rearrangements were above 56.7% and as segregating when the standard deviation between donors was above 5%. A statistical classification framework was developed to diagnose cytomegalovirus status using the catalog of TCR beta chain sequences. V and J gene assignment, in a later analysis, came from comparing TCR nucleotide sequences with IMGT/GENE-DB human TR gene sequences. A later analysis assigned CDR3 sequences and most-parsimonious VDJ recombination scenarios with the TCRdist pipeline. In a later analysis, each TCR beta chain was defined by its CDR3 amino acid sequence together with its V-gene family, and reads without a unique V-gene family were excluded. A later analysis removed 550 to 650 highly shared, low-generation-probability nucleotide sequences to deal with suspected cross-contamination and a sequencing artifact. In a later analysis, a clonal expansion index was calculated for each public chain from normalized within-repertoire ranks of inferred template counts. In a later analysis, generation probabilities were computed using a VDJ recombination model fitted to out-of-frame rearrangements, and the results were checked against IGoR. In a later analysis, TCR-TCR, TCR-HLA and TCR-CMV co-occurrence was scored with hypergeometric tests, and a repertoire-size bias correction was applied to TCR pairs. False discovery rates were estimated in a later analysis by permuting HLA or CMV assignments 20 times. In a later analysis, co-occurring TCRs were grouped using DBSCAN, and TCRdist sequence similarity was added for clustering within HLA-allele-positive subsets. Co-occurrence clustering excluded repertoires with fewer than 30,000 or more than 120,000 public chains, plus five with anomalous nucleotide sharing. TCRdb limited this immuneACCESS table to in-frame rearrangements with V and J called. A share of clones is missing; checked studies link under half to unresolved V genes, and the rest is unexplained. V and J calls and clone size are as listed in that table; D and trimming were resolved from the DNA. The sample data list a few hundred thousand clones, and under 80% of these were observed just once. The leading ten clones occupy about 0.22% of the sample.

Notes on this clone: Its antigen has not been determined. Base quality data are lacking; no much larger clone is found one base away.

The full study reports these points: A later genetic analysis associated a missense DCLRE1C variant with V-gene and J-gene trimming of TCR beta chains, and an independent cohort replicated the association. Three of the identified cytomegalovirus-associated TCR beta chains were confirmed in vitro to be specific for cytomegalovirus antigens. Specific HLA alleles were associated with roughly 17,000 TCR beta sequences at a false discovery rate of 0.05 in a later analysis. In the study, 150 to 200 TCR beta chains were listed as associated with cytomegalovirus. A later analysis found that HLA-associated TCR beta chains were more clonally expanded and had lower generation probabilities than equally common non-associated chains. In a later analysis, several top co-occurrence clusters were reported to appear linked to parvovirus B19, influenza, CMV and Epstein-Barr virus. Correlated functional status among segregating V segments might reflect linkage disequilibrium, but an unknown experimental factor could not be ruled out. Assigning TCR associations to individual alleles was difficult when HLA alleles, especially DR and DQ, strongly co-occurred. Most CMV-associated TCR beta chains appeared to be HLA-restricted in a later analysis, and the HLA associations seemed to be driven largely by CMV exposure. Most TCR sequences were observed very rarely across donors, whereas some public TCRs were present in many individuals. Compared with the 666-donor mean, donors in an Asian-associated ancestry cluster had fewer N-insertions in productive TCRs, according to a later genetic analysis. HLA typing was unavailable for some donors at each locus, so association tests used only the typed subset. The earlier analysis of 587 of the donors excluded around 17 rarely observed V segments, including chromosome 9 orphons, because counts were too low. It was suggested by the authors that the approach could potentially be generalized to other disease states and immunological phenotypes. The sequencing pipeline was judged likely to have produced a cluster of highly shared sequence variants as a technical artifact. The presence/absence analyses assumed that sequencing depth was roughly uniform across donors, and that assumption may not be true. An earlier analysis of 450 to 750 of the donors showed that most TCR beta V segments appeared in productive rearrangements either about 87% or about 30% of the time, which broadly matched IMGT annotations. A further reported finding was that TCR beta sequences accurately predicted the HLA-A and HLA-B alleles for most subjects in the first cohort. In both the original and validation cohorts, the classifier was reported to diagnose cytomegalovirus status with high specificity and sensitivity. For the cohort, immune exposure information was limited to CMV serostatus. In a later analysis, the rate of TCR association differed among HLA loci, with DRB1 alleles having the most associated TCRs and HLA-C alleles having the fewest. In this cohort, only TCR beta chains were sequenced, and detectable features were limited by the absence of alpha or paired-chain data. The 87-base-pair reads could not distinguish some IMGT-functional V segments, including TRBV6-2 and TRBV6-3, so those segments were excluded.

The germline V gene encodes CDR1 ENHRY and CDR2 SYGVKD. V loses 8 bases, J loses 4 bases, and the germline ends lie 8 bases apart. Counted from cysteine to phenylalanine, this CDR3 has 12 amino acids. Only the CDR3 part of the read is kept: 36 bases, read in frame from the first base. The cohort was made up of roughly 670 healthy bone marrow donors. At the time of sampling, all cohort members were nominally healthy, though unrecorded immune exposures were likely present. The donor was CMV seronegative and was included in the group of over 300 seronegative cohort members. Every donor gave a peripheral blood sample, and the peripheral blood mononuclear cells from that sample were used for TCR beta sequencing. Genomic DNA was extracted from the blood cell samples with the Qiagen DNeasy Blood Extraction Kit.

The sample taken for sequencing was PBMCs. The chain is encoded by TRBV10-3 joined to TRBJ2-2; no D gene is confidently identified. The sequence came from a girl aged 2-9 years in good health and CMV-seronegative. The CDR3 loop reads CAIRTGTGELFF. Read as DNA, the sequence is TGTGCCATCCGAACGGGCACCGGGGAGCTGTTTTTT.